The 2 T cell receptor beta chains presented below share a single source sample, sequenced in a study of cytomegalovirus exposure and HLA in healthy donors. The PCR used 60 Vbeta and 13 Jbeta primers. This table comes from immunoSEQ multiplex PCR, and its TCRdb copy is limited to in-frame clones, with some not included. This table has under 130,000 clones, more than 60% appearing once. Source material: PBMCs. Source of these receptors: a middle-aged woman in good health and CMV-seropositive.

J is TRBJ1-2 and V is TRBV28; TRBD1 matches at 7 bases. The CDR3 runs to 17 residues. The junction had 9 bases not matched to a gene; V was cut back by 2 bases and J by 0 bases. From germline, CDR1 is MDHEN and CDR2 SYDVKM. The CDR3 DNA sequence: TGTGCCAGCAGTTTAGCGGGACAGATCCGGCCTAACTATGGCTACACCTTC. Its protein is CASSLAGQIRPNYGYTF.

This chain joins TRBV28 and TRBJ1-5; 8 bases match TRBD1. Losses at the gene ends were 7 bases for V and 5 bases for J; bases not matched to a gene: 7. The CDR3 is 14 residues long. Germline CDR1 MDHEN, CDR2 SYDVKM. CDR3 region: CASIRQGSDQPQHF. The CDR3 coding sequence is TGTGCCAGCATAAGACAGGGGTCGGATCAGCCCCAGCATTTT.